This T cell receptor beta chain was captured in a study of T cell responses to AZD1222 COVID-19 vaccine. The wider study: The study pooled second doses at about 4 or about 12 weeks. Study conclusions and caveats: Clonal diversity was possibly underestimated, and white British individuals and females predominated among donors. Repertoires were collected only later (after the peak T cell response had occurred).

The length of the CDR3 is 14 residues. V shed 2 bases and J shed 4 bases, with 11 bases lying between them. Germline V gene lookup returns CDR1 MDHEN and CDR2 SYDVKM. A word on this clone: Its antigen is as yet unknown.

Assay used: immunoSEQ multiplex PCR; TCRdb lists only in-frame clones, some missing. The sample has about 160,000 clones, about nine tenths seen once; the top ten hold around 5.5%. The TCR originated in an adult in good health. The sample in question was peripheral blood, obtained on day 0 of AZD1222 vaccination. The chain employs TRBV28 and TRBJ1-1; D is perhaps TRBD1 (5 bases). The CDR3 protein is CASSLSWRGTEAFF. CDR3 coding DNA: TGTGCCAGCAGTTTAAGTTGGAGGGGCACTGAAGCTTTCTTT.